These 7 T cell receptor beta chains came from one sample sequenced in a study of T cell responses to AZD1222 COVID-19 vaccine. Here immunoSEQ multiplex PCR was the method, and the copy in TCRdb shows in-frame clones only, minus some. The sample lists 150,000 to 200,000 clones, more than 80% occurring once. The sample here was peripheral blood, taken on day 0 of AZD1222 vaccination. The receptors here all came from an adult in good health.

This chain links TRBV15 with TRBJ1-5; the D is unclear. Trimming took off 8 bases at V and 8 bases at J, with 16 bases between the two ends. This CDR3 comprises 13 residues. Germline CDR1 is LNHNV and CDR2 is YYDKDF (reference sequence). DNA for the CDR3: TGTGCCACCTCGTGGGGTATTGAAAAGCCCCAGCATTTT. Its translation: CATSWGIEKPQHF.

The chain is built from TRBV7-2 and TRBJ2-2; the D gene is possibly TRBD2 (5 bases). Germline values: CDR1 SGHTA, CDR2 FQGNSA. The CDR3 contains 15 residues. V lost 2 bases to trimming and J lost 5 bases, with 12 bases between them. CDR3 region: CASSLNGISTGELFF. The CDR3 coding sequence is TGTGCCAGCAGCTTAAACGGGATCTCTACCGGGGAGCTGTTTTTT.

The gene calls are TRBV15 and TRBJ2-2, with D perhaps matching TRBD2 (7 bases). V shed 0 bases and J shed 3 bases, with 11 bases lying between them. The germline V gene has CDR1 LNHNV and CDR2 YYDKDF (reference sequence). The CDR3 sequence is 16 residues long. The CDR3 loop is CATSREAGAHTGELFF. For the CDR3, the DNA is TGTGCCACCAGCAGAGAGGCGGGGGCGCACACCGGGGAGCTGTTTTTT.

The CDR3 DNA follows: TGTGCCAGCAGCTTAGCAATTTCGACAGGGGGCCAAAACACCGGGGAGCTGTTTTTT. This encodes CASSLAISTGGQNTGELFF. This chain joins TRBV7-9 and TRBJ2-2; 10 bases line up with TRBD1. This CDR3 has 19 residues. The ends lost 0 bases at V and 2 bases at J; junction bases unmatched: 9. Germline CDR1 reads SEHNR; CDR2 reads FQNEAQ (reference sequence).

The CDR3 DNA reads as TGTGCCAGCAGCAATCCAGCGCCGGAGCAGTTCTTC. Its translation: CASSNPAPEQFF. V is TRBV12-3 or TRBV12-4 and J is TRBJ2-1; D is undetermined. The germline V and J ends were trimmed by 6 bases and 10 bases, with 13 bases remaining between them. The CDR3 sequence is 12 residues long.

V usage is TRBV27 and J usage is TRBJ1-2, with a tentative D call TRBD1 (5 bases). The germline V and J ends were trimmed by 0 bases and 6 bases, with 14 bases remaining between them. In germline, CDR1 is MNHEY, CDR2 SMNVEV (reference sequence). This CDR3 comprises 15 residues. DNA for the CDR3: TGTGCCAGCAGTTTATCCGGGGCAGGGCGGCATGGCTACACCTTC. Its translation: CASSLSGAGRHGYTF.

This chain links TRBV18 with TRBJ2-7, with 10 bases matching TRBD1. Germline values: CDR1 KGHSH, CDR2 LQKENI. V shed 0 bases, J shed 4 bases, and the junction held 6 bases outside the gene matches. The length of the CDR3 is 16 residues. The CDR3 region is CASSPPTGTGVYEQYF. The CDR3 DNA is TGTGCCAGCTCACCACCGACCGGGACAGGGGTTTACGAGCAGTACTTC.